Sequencing of this T cell receptor beta chain was carried out in a study of shared clonotypes between healthy human individuals. Turning to this clone: The antigen is unknown.

Trimming at V came to 1 base and at J to 6 bases, leaving 0 bases not matched to a gene. In germline, CDR1 is LGHNA, CDR2 YSLEER. The CDR3 is 13 residues long. The run depth of the assay was deep. Repertoires were generated with immunoSEQ multiplex PCR, while TCRdb's copy carries only in-frame clones and drops some. This sample has more than 2 million clones, with approximately 95% found just once. Whole-study findings and limits: A generally larger estimated richness was seen in naive subsets than in memory subsets.

This receptor was identified in a man between 18 and 29 years old in good health. Input material: naive CD4+ T cells sorted from blood. The subset was: CD45RA+ positively selected. The chain uses TRBV4-3 and TRBJ2-1, with TRBD2 identical over 7 bases. The CDR3 is CASSQGTSNEQFF. The CDR3 region has the DNA TGCGCCAGCAGCCAAGGGACTAGCAATGAGCAGTTCTTC.